The present TCR beta chain was sequenced within a study of T-cell reconstitution after alpha-beta-depleted transplantation in children. This clonotype came up many times. Its matching antigen is unknown. Preparation of the TCRbeta library was carried out with unique molecular identifiers. TCRdb re-called the PCR reads through MiXCR, storing one row per CDR3 protein. The table records 400,000 to 550,000 distinct CDR3 sequences, roughly 10% of them present only once. After removal of 5 bases from V and 0 bases from J, the junction contained 5 bases not matched to a gene. This CDR3 comprises 15 residues. Germline loops: CDR1 MDHEN, CDR2 SYDVKM. The study, taken as a whole, reports: T-cell numbers and diversity one year post-transplant derived largely from freshly generated T cells. Roughly two months post-transplant, alpha-beta T cells reportedly originated from several hundred graft clones that had expanded.

This chain links TRBV28 with TRBJ2-3, with TRBD1 matching 7 bases. The specimen was PBMCs, collected before TCRalphabeta/CD19-depleted stem cell transplant. The sequence was obtained from a child aged 2-15 years with inherited bone marrow failure, due to receive a stem cell transplant. CDR3 coding DNA: TGTGCCAGCAGTCCCGGGACAGCTAGCACAGATACGCAGTATTTT. It translates to CASSPGTASTDTQYF. Together with reference TRBV28 and TRBJ2-3, the CDR3 gives the full variable domain: DVKVTQSSRYLVKRTGEKVFLECVQDMDHENMFWYRQDPGLGLRLIYFSYDVKMKEKGDIPEGYSVSREKKERFSLILESASTNQTSMYLCASSPGTASTDTQYFGPGTRLTVL.